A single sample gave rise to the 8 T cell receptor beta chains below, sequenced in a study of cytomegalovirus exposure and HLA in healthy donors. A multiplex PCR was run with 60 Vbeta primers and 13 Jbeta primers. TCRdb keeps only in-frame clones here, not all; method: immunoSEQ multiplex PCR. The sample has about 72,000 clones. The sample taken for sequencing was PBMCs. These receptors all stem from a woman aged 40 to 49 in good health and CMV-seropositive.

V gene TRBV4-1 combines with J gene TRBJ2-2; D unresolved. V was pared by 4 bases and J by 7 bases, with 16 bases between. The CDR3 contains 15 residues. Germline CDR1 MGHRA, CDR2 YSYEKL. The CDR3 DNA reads TGCGCCAGCAGCCCGACTCTACGAGCGAGCGGGGAGCTGTTTTTT. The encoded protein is CASSPTLRASGELFF.

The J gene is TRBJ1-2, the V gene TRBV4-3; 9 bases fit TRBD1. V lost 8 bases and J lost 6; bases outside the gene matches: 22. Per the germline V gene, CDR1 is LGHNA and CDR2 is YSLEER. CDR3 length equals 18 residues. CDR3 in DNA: TGCGCCAGCGCAAATTCTCCGGGACAGGGATTTGTCTTCGATGGCTACACCTTC. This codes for CASANSPGQGFVFDGYTF.

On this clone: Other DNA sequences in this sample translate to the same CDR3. CDR3 nucleotides: TGCGCCAGCAGCTTGGAAGCCCGGGGGTCTAATGAAAAACTGTTTTTT. Translating it yields CASSLEARGSNEKLFF. V and J are TRBV5-1 and TRBJ1-4; tentatively, D is TRBD1 (5 bases). V was cut by 0 bases and J by 3 bases, with 12 bases left in between. The length of the CDR3 is 16 residues. The germline gives CDR1 SGHRS, CDR2 YFSETQ.

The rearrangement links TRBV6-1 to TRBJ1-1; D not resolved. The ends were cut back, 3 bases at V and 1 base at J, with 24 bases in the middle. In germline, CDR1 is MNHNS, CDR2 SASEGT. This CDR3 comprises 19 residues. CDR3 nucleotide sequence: TGTGCCAGCAGTGAGGAGTCAGCACAAGCACCAAAAAGGAACACTGAAGCTTTCTTT. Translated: CASSEESAQAPKRNTEAFF.

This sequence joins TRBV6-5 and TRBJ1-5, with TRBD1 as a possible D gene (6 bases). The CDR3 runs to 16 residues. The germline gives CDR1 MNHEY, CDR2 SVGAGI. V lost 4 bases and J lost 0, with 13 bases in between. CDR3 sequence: CASSWTDPFSNQPQHF. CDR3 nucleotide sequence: TGTGCCAGCAGTTGGACAGACCCTTTTAGCAATCAGCCCCAGCATTTT.

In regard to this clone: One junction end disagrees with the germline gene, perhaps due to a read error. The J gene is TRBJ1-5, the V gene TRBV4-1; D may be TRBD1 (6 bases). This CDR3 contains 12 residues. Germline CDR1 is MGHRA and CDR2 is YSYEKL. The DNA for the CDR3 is TGCGCCAGCAGCCAAGATTTAGACAGGTGGGATTTT. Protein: CASSQDLDRWDF.

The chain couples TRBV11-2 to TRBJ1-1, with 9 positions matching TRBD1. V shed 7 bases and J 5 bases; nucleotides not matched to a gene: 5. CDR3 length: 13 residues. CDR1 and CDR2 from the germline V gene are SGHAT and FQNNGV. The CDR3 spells CASTGQGTTEAFF. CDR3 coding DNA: TGTGCCAGCACCGGACAGGGGACAACTGAAGCTTTCTTT.

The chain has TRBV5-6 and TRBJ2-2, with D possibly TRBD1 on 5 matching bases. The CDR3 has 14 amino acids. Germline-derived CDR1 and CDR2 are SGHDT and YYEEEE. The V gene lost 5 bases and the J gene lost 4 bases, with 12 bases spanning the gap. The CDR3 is CASSSQGGTGELFF. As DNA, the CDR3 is TGTGCCAGCAGTTCTCAGGGTGGCACCGGGGAGCTGTTTTTT.